This T cell receptor beta chain was captured in a study of cytomegalovirus exposure and HLA in healthy donors. General study points: V segments that were indistinguishable, TRBV6-2 and TRBV6-3 among them, were omitted from analysis.

Remarks on this clone: Antigen: not known.

In the PCR, 60 Vbeta and 13 Jbeta primers were used. Generated by immunoSEQ multiplex PCR, the TCRdb table keeps only in-frame clones and is missing some. The data contain 180,000 or so clones, 75% to 90% of them singletons. The CDR3 extends over 12 amino acids. V lost 4 bases, J lost 7 bases, and 8 bases lay in between. Germline V lookup: CDR1 SNHLY, CDR2 FYNNEI. Material: PBMCs. The clonotype originates from a woman between 25 and 40 years old in good health and CMV-seronegative. The J gene is TRBJ1-5, the V gene TRBV2, with D unresolved. CDR3 DNA: TGTGCCAGCAGTGGGACTCAACAGCCCCAGCATTTT. It codes for CASSGTQQPQHF.